The 14 T cell receptor beta chains below come from one sample, sequenced in a study of a mutant IDH1 vaccine in newly diagnosed glioma. Assay used: immunoSEQ multiplex PCR; TCRdb lists only in-frame clones, some missing. This sample has 25,000 to 35,000 clones; 84% occur once, and the top ten carry 25% to 35%. No antigens are known for them. Time point defined: week 47, end of study. Alongside topical imiquimod, each dose of vaccine comprised 300 ug of mutant IDH1 20-mer peptide. The sequences come from PBMCs, collected from a glioma patient whose treatment included an IDH1 peptide vaccine. The receptors shown here come from a man aged 25 to 40 with glioma.

The chain joins TRBV29-1 to TRBJ2-7; D not resolved. V dropped 1 base and J dropped 5 bases, with 15 bases sitting between them. The CDR3 is made up of 14 amino acids. Germline V CDR1 and CDR2: SQVTM, ANQGSEA. For the CDR3, the DNA is TGCAGCGTTGAAGGGAATCGGGTTCGCGACGAGCAGTACTTC. It translates to CSVEGNRVRDEQYF.

This clone was seen a handful of times. This rearrangement joins TRBV6-6 to TRBJ2-5; TRBD1 is a possible D gene (6 bases). V lost 6 bases to trimming and J lost 4 bases, with 15 bases between them. The germline CDR1 and CDR2 sequences are MNHNY and SVGAGI (reference sequence). The CDR3 contains 14 residues. CDR3 residues: CASSRDTDLETQYF. CDR3 nucleotides: TGTGCCAGCAGCCGGGACACCGATTTAGAGACCCAGTACTTC.

The chain uses TRBV4-1 and TRBJ2-3; 7 positions agree with TRBD1. Per the germline V gene, CDR1 is MGHRA and CDR2 is YSYEKL. The CDR3 is 16 residues long. The V segment lost 5 bases and the J segment 2 bases; nucleotides outside the gene matches: 10. CDR3 in DNA: TGCGCCAGCAGCGACTCTCGACAGGGACCCACAGATACGCAGTATTTT. It translates to CASSDSRQGPTDTQYF.

This clone was seen once. This rearrangement joins TRBV6-1 to TRBJ2-1; 7 bases map to TRBD1. CDR1 and CDR2 from the germline V gene are MNHNS and SASEGT. With V trimmed by 1 base and J by 6 bases, 6 bases remained unmatched. This CDR3 is built from 15 residues. The CDR3: CASSEGGAGGNEQFF. The CDR3 DNA sequence: TGTGCCAGCAGTGAAGGAGGGGCAGGGGGCAATGAGCAGTTCTTC.

The genes are TRBV7-8 and TRBJ2-2; maybe TRBD2 (6 bases). Germline CDR1 reads SGHVS; CDR2 reads FQNEAQ. This CDR3 has 15 residues. V lost 1 base and J lost 3, with 9 bases in between. CDR3 residues: CASSLVGGDTGELFF. The CDR3 nucleotides are TGTGCCAGCAGCTTAGTTGGAGGGGACACCGGGGAGCTGTTTTTT.

The CDR3 region has the DNA TGTGCCAGCAGTGACAGAGGGGGCGGGCAGCCCCAGCATTTT. It translates to CASSDRGGGQPQHF. The chain links TRBV27 to TRBJ1-5; TRBD1 matches at 7 bases. The CDR3 sequence is 14 residues long. Germline CDR1 and CDR2: MNHEY and SMNVEV (reference sequence). Germline trimming cut 5 bases from V and 7 bases from J; bases unmatched to any gene: 8.

The chain recombines TRBV19 with TRBJ2-1; D could derive from TRBD1 or TRBD2 (6 bases each). CDR3 length equals 18 residues. Trimming pared 1 base from V and 9 bases from J, leaving 25 bases between. Germline-derived CDR1 and CDR2 are LNHDA and SQIVND (reference sequence). DNA for the CDR3: TGTGCCAGTAGTATAGCCCAGCTCCGGGGGCCTAGGGTGTCTGAGCAGTTCTTC. Translating gives CASSIAQLRGPRVSEQFF.

The count of this clone is one. The chain combines TRBV18 with TRBJ2-3, with 7 bases aligning to TRBD2. The germline CDR1 and CDR2 sequences are KGHSH and LQKENI. V lost 4 bases and J lost 2; bases outside the gene matches: 6. The CDR3 runs 15 residues. The CDR3, as DNA: TGTGCCAGCTCACTGGCTAGCGGCTCCACAGATACGCAGTATTTT. As protein: CASSLASGSTDTQYF. Using reference TRBV18 and TRBJ2-3 for the parts outside the CDR3, the full variable domain is NAGVMQNPRHLVRRRGQEARLRCSPMKGHSHVYWYRQLPEEGLKFMVYLQKENIIDESGMPKERFSAEFPKEGPSILRIQQVVRGDSAAYFCASSLASGSTDTQYFGPGTRLTVL.

The chain carries TRBV19 and TRBJ2-1; possibly TRBD2 for D (6 bases). The V end lost 5 bases, the J end lost 8 bases, and 19 bases lay between the germline ends. Per germline, CDR1 LNHDA and CDR2 SQIVND (reference sequence). The CDR3 covers 15 residues. The CDR3 is CASSPREDGSYEQFF. The CDR3 coding sequence is TGTGCCAGTAGTCCCCGTGAGGACGGGAGCTATGAGCAGTTCTTC. The whole variable domain, filled in from reference TRBV19 and TRBJ2-1, reads DGGITQSPKYLFRKEGQNVTLSCEQNLNHDAMYWYRQDPGQGLRLIYYSQIVNDFQKGDIAEGYSVSREKKESFPLTVTSAQKNPTAFYLCASSPREDGSYEQFFGPGTRLTVL.

The chain couples TRBV10-3 to TRBJ2-5; D may be TRBD2 (6 bases). There are 14 residues in the CDR3. Trimming left V 4 bases short and J 1 base short, with 10 bases between. Germline CDR1 and CDR2: ENHRY and SYGVKD. CDR3 region: CAISGSGGQETQYF. CDR3 DNA sequence: TGTGCCATCAGTGGTTCCGGGGGCCAAGAGACCCAGTACTTC.

V is TRBV5-1 and J is TRBJ1-1; D call uncertain. Germline V lookup: CDR1 SGHRS, CDR2 YFSETQ. This CDR3 spans 13 amino acids. V lost 0 bases, J lost 3 bases, and 6 bases lay in between. Here the CDR3 reads CASSLVTDTEAFF. The DNA for the CDR3 is TGCGCCAGCAGCTTGGTAACAGACACTGAAGCTTTCTTT.

The genes are TRBV10-1 and TRBJ2-3; no clear D. This CDR3 is built from 14 residues. CDR1 WNHNN and CDR2 SYGVQD come from the germline V gene (reference sequence). V lost 2 bases to trimming and J lost 2 bases, with 8 bases between them. The CDR3, as DNA: TGCGCCAGCAGTGAGGGGGTTACCACAGATACGCAGTATTTT. Its protein is CASSEGVTTDTQYF.

V usage is TRBV29-1 and J usage is TRBJ2-2; TRBD2 is a possible D gene (5 bases). The CDR3 has 15 residues. Between the trimmed V and J ends, which lost 6 bases and 4 bases, there was a span of 18 bases. Per the germline V gene, CDR1 is SQVTM and CDR2 is ANQGSEA. The DNA for the CDR3 is TGCAGCGTCCCCAAGGTGGGGAGCAGCACCGGGGAGCTGTTTTTT. Protein sequence: CSVPKVGSSTGELFF.

The rearrangement joins TRBV19 to TRBJ2-3; a possible D gene is TRBD2 (7 bases). CDR1 and CDR2 from the germline V gene are LNHDA and SQIVND (reference sequence). The length of the CDR3 is 14 residues. V shed 7 bases and J shed 6 bases, with 17 bases lying between them. The CDR3 region is CASTLGGAGDTQYF. In DNA, the CDR3 is TGTGCCAGTACCCTAGGGGGGGCAGGGGATACGCAGTATTTT. The variable domain in full, with the rest retrieved from reference TRBV19 and TRBJ2-3, is DGGITQSPKYLFRKEGQNVTLSCEQNLNHDAMYWYRQDPGQGLRLIYYSQIVNDFQKGDIAEGYSVSREKKESFPLTVTSAQKNPTAFYLCASTLGGAGDTQYFGPGTRLTVL.